A selection of T cell receptor beta chains follows, all from one sample in a study of beta chain features in type 1 diabetes. The data were produced by immunoSEQ multiplex PCR, yet TCRdb's version contains in-frame clones alone and is incomplete. The sample holds some 350,000 clones, around 10% seen once. Input material: central memory CD4+ T cells from blood. The receptors were sampled from a man aged 30-40 years with type 1 diabetes. CDR3s leave out the opening cysteine and the closing phenylalanine or tryptophan. A D gene is named only where the DNA matches it firmly. Size values are once, few and many counts, or a class for expanded clones, and some rows have none.

clone_size,d_call,j_call,v_call,cdr3_aa
-,-,TRBJ2-7,TRBV6-1,ACKGYSVDEQY
-,TRBD2,TRBJ2-3,TRBV30,AWQRGGASGITDTQY
-,TRBD1,TRBJ2-5,TRBV7-6,ASSLIGDWSGGQETQY
few,-,TRBJ1-3,TRBV23-1,ASHWRGYSGNTIY
-,TRBD1,TRBJ1-2,TRBV5-1,ASRDSSNYGYT
many,-,TRBJ1-1,TRBV5-5,ASSLDTNTEAF
few,TRBD2,TRBJ2-7,TRBV27,ASSFFGTSGRNSYEQY
-,-,TRBJ2-5,TRBV27,ASRAGTGSGPETQY
many,TRBD2,TRBJ2-7,TRBV7-2,ASSSPLAGENEQY
-,TRBD2,TRBJ2-4,TRBV7-2,ASSMLGGGWAKNIQY
-,-,TRBJ1-2,TRBV7-2,ASSSRRGGLGTVGGYT
few,-,TRBJ2-3,TRBV5-1,ASSLWVAESTDTQY
-,-,TRBJ1-1,TRBV30,AWNGGGNTEAF
-,TRBD1,TRBJ2-7,TRBV19,ASSDLLGQGSYEQY
many,-,TRBJ1-2,TRBV29-1,SVDMMGNYGYT
few,-,TRBJ2-1,TRBV21-1,ASSPGTWKVWTTSYNEQF
few,-,TRBJ2-7,TRBV11-2,ASSSTATGMKY
many,-,TRBJ1-2,TRBV6-5,ASSLDSFYGYT
few,-,TRBJ2-7,TRBV28,ASSLRLGTKY